Included here is one T cell receptor (beta chain) sequence, with context. What it binds is not known. It was CD45RO-negative cells, positively selected for CCR7, that made up naive CD8 cells, with terminally differentiated effector memory CD45RA+ cells excluded. This record belongs to a study of shared clonotypes between healthy human individuals. Whole-study context: Each donor's CD8 memory used one plate, CD8 naive two, each CD4 subset three. Study-wide results and caveats: Approximately 5% was the fraction of naive CD4 clonotypes found shared across several donors.

Sequencing used immunoSEQ multiplex PCR; TCRdb keeps in-frame clones, though not all of them. The sample lists about 2.2 million clones; around 93% were seen once. Germline CDR1 reads LGHNA; CDR2 reads YNFKEQ. Trimming took off 4 bases at V and 2 bases at J, with 15 bases between the two ends. This CDR3 has 15 residues. The sequence derives from a man aged 18 to 30 in good health. Some clones in this sample may be carry-over from other donors' samples. The rearrangement joins TRBV4-2 to TRBJ2-7; the D call may be TRBD1 or TRBD2 (6 bases each). The sequenced material came from naive CD8+ T cells from PBMCs. In DNA form, the CDR3 reads TGTGCCAGCAGCCCTAATGGGGGGCGGGCCTACGAGCAGTACTTC. Protein product: CASSPNGGRAYEQYF.